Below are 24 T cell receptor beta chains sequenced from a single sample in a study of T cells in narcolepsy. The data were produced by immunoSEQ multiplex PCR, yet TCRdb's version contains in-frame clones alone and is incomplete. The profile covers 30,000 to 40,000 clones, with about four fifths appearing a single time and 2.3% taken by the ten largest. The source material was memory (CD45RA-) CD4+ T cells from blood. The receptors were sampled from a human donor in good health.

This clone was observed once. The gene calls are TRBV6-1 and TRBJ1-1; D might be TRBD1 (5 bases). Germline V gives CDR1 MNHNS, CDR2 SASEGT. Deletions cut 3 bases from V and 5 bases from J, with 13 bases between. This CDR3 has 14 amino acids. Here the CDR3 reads CASSDRGTRTEAFF. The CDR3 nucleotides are TGTGCCAGCAGTGACAGAGGGACGCGAACTGAAGCTTTCTTT.

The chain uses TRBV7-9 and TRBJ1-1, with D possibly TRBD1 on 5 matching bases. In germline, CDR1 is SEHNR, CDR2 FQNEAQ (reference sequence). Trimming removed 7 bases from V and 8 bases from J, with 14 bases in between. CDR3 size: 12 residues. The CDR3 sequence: CASKSSGLEAFF. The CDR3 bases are TGTGCCAGCAAATCTTCGGGGCTGGAAGCTTTCTTT.

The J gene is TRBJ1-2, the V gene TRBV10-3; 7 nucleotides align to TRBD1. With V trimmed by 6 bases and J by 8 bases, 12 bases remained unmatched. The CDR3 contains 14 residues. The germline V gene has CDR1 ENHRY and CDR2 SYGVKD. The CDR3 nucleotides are TGTGCCATCAGCGATATGACAGGGCCGAACGGCTACACCTTC. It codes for CAISDMTGPNGYTF.

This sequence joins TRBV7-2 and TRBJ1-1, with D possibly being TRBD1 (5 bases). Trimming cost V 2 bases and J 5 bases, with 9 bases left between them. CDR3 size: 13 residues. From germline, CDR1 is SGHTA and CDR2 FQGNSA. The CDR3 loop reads CASSLMEGTEAFF. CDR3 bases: TGTGCCAGCAGCTTAATGGAGGGGACTGAAGCTTTCTTT.

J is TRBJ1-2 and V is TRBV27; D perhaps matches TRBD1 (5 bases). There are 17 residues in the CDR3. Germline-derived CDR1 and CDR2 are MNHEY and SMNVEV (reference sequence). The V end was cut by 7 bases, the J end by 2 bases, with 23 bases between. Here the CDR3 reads CASNPRMRAGNNYGYTF. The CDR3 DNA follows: TGTGCCAGCAACCCTCGGATGCGGGCAGGGAACAACTATGGCTACACCTTC.

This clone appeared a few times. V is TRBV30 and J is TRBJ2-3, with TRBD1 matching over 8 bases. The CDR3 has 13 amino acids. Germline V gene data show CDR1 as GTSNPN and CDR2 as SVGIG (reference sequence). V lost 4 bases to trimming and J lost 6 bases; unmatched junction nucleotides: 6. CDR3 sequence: CAWNGRGPDTQYF. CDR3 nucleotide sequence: TGTGCCTGGAACGGCAGGGGGCCGGATACGCAGTATTTT.

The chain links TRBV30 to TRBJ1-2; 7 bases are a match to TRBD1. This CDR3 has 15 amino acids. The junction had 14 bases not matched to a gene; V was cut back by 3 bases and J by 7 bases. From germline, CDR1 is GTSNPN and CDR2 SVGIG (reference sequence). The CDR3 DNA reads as TGTGCCTGGAGGGACCGGAACAGGGGAGACGGTGGCTACACCTTC. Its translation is CAWRDRNRGDGGYTF.

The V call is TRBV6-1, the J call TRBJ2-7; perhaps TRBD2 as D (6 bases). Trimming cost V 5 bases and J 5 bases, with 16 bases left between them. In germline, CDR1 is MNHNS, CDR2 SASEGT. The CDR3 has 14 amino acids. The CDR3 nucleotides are TGTGCCAGCAGTTTTACTAGCTTTGTGGACGAGCAGTACTTC. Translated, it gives CASSFTSFVDEQYF.

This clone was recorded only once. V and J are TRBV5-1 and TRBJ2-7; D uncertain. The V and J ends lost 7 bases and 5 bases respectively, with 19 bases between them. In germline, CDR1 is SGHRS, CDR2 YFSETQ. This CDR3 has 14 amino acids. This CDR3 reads CASSVASASHEQYF. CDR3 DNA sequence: TGCGCCAGCTCGGTTGCGAGCGCGAGCCACGAGCAGTACTTC.

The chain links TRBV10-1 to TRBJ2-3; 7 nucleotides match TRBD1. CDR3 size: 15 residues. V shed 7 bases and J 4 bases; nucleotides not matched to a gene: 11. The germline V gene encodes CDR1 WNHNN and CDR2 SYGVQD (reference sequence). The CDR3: CASMASTGHADTQYF. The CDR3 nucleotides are TGCGCCAGCATGGCGTCGACAGGGCACGCAGATACGCAGTATTTT.

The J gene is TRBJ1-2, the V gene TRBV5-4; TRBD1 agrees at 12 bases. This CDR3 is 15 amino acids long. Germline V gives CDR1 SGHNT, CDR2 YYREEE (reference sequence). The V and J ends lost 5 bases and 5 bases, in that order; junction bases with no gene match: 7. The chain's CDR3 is CASSLGTGGLYGYTF. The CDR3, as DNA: TGTGCCAGCAGTTTAGGGACAGGGGGCTTATATGGCTACACCTTC.

The CDR3 here is CASREGLGYGYTF. In DNA form, the CDR3 reads TGTGCCAGCAGAGAGGGGCTAGGCTATGGCTACACCTTC. The chain recombines TRBV14 with TRBJ1-2, with a tentative D call TRBD1 (5 bases). This CDR3 has 13 residues. The germline CDR1 and CDR2 sequences are SGHDN and FVKESK. V was trimmed by 6 bases and J by 4 bases, leaving 12 bases between them.

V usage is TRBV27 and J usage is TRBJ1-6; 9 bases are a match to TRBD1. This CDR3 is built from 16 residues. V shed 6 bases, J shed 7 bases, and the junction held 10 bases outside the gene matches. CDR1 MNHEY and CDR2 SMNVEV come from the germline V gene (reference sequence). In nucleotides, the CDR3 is TGTGCCAGCAGACGGGGGTATGGGACAGGGAATTCACCCCTCCACTTT. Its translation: CASRRGYGTGNSPLHF.

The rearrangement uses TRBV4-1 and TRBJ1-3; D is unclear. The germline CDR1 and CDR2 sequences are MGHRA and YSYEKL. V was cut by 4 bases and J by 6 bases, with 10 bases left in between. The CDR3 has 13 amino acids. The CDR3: CASSLDGENTIYF. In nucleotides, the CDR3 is TGCGCCAGCAGCCTTGACGGGGAAAACACCATATATTTT.

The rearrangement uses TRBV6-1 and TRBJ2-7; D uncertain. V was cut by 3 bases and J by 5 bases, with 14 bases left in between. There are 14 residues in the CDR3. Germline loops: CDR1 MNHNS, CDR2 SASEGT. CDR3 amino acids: CASSESGRTDEQYF. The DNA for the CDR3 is TGTGCCAGCAGTGAGTCAGGCCGGACCGACGAGCAGTACTTC.

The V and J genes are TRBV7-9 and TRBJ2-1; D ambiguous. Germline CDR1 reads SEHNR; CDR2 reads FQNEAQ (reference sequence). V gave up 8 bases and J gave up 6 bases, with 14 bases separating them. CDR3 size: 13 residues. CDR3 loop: CASQPPPSNEQFF. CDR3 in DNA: TGTGCCAGCCAACCCCCCCCCTCCAATGAGCAGTTCTTC.

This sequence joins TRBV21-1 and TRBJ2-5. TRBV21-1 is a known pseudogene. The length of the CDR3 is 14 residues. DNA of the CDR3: TGTGCCAGCAGCGGCTTTAGAAGCTCGGAGACCCAGTACTTC. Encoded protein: CASSGFRSSETQYF.

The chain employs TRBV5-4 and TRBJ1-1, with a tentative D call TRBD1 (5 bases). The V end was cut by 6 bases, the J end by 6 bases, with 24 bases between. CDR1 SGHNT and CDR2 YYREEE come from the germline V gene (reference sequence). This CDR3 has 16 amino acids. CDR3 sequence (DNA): TGTGCCAGCACCGTCACAGGACGATTATCCACGGCTGAAGCTTTCTTT. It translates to CASTVTGRLSTAEAFF. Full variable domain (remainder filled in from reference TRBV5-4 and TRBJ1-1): ETGVTQSPTHLIKTRGQQVTLRCSSQSGHNTVSWYQQALGQGPQFIFQYYREEENGRGNFPPRFSGLQFPNYSSELNVNALELDDSALYLCASTVTGRLSTAEAFFGQGTRLTVV.

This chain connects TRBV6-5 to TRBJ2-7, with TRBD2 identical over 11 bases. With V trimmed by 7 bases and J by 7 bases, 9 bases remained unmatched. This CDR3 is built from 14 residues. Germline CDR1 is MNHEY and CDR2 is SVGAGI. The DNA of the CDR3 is TGTGCCAGCATAGCCCTAGCGGGAGGAATGGAGCAGTACTTC. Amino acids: CASIALAGGMEQYF.

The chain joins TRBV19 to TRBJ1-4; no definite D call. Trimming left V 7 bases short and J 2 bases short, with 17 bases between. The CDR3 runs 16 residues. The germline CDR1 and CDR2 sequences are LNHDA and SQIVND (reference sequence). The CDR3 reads CASKSIRSETNEKLFF. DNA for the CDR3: TGTGCCAGTAAATCGATTCGCTCCGAGACTAATGAAAAACTGTTTTTT.

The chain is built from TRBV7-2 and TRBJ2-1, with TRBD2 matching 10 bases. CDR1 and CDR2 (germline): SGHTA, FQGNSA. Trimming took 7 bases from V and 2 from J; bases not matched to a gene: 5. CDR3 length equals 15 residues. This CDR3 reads CASTKAGGAYNEQFF. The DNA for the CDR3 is TGTGCCAGCACCAAAGCGGGAGGGGCCTACAATGAGCAGTTCTTC.

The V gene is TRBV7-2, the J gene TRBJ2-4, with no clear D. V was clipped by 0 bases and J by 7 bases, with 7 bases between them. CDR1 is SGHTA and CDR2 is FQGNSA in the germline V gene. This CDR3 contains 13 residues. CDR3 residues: CASSLAPRNIQYF. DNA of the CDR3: TGTGCCAGCAGCTTAGCCCCTCGGAACATTCAGTACTTC.

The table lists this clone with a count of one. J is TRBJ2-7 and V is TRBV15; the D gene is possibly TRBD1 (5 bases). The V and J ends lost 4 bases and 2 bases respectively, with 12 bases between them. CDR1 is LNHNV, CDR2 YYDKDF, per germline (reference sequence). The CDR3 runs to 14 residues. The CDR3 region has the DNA TGTGCCACCAGCACAGGGTCTTATACCTACGAGCAGTACTTC. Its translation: CATSTGSYTYEQYF.

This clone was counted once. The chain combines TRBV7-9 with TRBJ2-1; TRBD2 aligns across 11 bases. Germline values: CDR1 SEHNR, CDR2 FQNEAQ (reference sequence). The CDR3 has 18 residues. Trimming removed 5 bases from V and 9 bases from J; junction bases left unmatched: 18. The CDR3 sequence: CASSQDGGLAGGFGEQFF. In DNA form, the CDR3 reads TGTGCCAGCAGCCAAGATGGTGGTCTAGCGGGGGGTTTCGGTGAGCAGTTCTTC.